These 27 T cell receptor beta chains were all obtained from the same sample, sequenced in a study of T-cell reconstitution after alpha-beta-depleted transplantation in children (dated by TCRdb to 2016 to 2017). The label giving this sample's treatment or condition can be read as: allogeneic hematopoietic cell transplantation with graft depleted of TCRalphabeta T cells and CD19 B cells. Receptor amplification or capture employed PCR. The sequencing machine was an Illumina HiSeq 2500. To normalize quantification of the TCRbeta repertoire, the TCR libraries were built with molecular barcoding that relied on unique molecular identifiers. In TCRdb, the public reads were trimmed at Q25 with fastp and aligned with MiXCR, with productive beta chains retained. Under each unique CDR3 protein, matching rows form one entry showing the most common genes and DNA. The sample data list 900,000 or so distinct CDR3 sequences, and 15% to 20% of these were observed just once. Together, the top ten hold about 5% of the sample.

This sample comprised PBMCs, mostly from graft donor cells, obtained 360 days after TCRalphabeta/CD19-depleted stem cell transplant. These receptors originate from a male patient aged 10-17 years who had a stem cell transplant for acute lymphoblastic leukemia, so the T cells may come from the graft donor.

This clonotype occurred many times. The rearrangement joins TRBV5-1 to TRBJ2-2; TRBD1 might be the D (6 bases). There are 17 residues in the CDR3. Per the germline V gene, CDR1 is SGHRS and CDR2 is YFSETQ. V was shortened by 0 bases and J by 4 bases, with 16 bases between the two germline ends. CDR3 sequence (DNA): TGCGCCAGCAGCTTGGTGGGGAACAGGGTCGGCACCGGGGAGCTGTTTTTT. Translating it yields CASSLVGNRVGTGELFF.

This clonotype appeared a few times. The chain links TRBV14 to TRBJ2-7; D might be TRBD2 (6 bases). Germline values: CDR1 SGHDN, CDR2 FVKESK. Trimming took off 1 base at V and 3 bases at J, with 13 bases between the two ends. The CDR3 spans 15 residues. The CDR3, as DNA: TGTGCCAGCAGCCAAGTTACTAGCCGGAGCTACGAGCAGTACTTC. It codes for CASSQVTSRSYEQYF.

The rearrangement joins TRBV5-1 to TRBJ2-3; a possible D gene is TRBD2 (6 bases). From germline, CDR1 is SGHRS and CDR2 YFSETQ. The ends were cut back, 3 bases at V and 4 bases at J, with 21 bases in the middle. The CDR3 spans 17 residues. The CDR3 here is CASSSPRSGWAADTQYF. The DNA for the CDR3 is TGCGCCAGCAGCTCCCCTAGGAGCGGGTGGGCGGCAGATACGCAGTATTTT.

This clonotype was seen repeatedly, ten times or more. V and J are TRBV7-8 and TRBJ2-2; 9 positions match TRBD2. The CDR3 runs 17 residues. J was trimmed by 8 bases and V by 3 bases; bases with no gene match: 13. Per germline, CDR1 SGHVS and CDR2 FQNEAQ. In DNA form, the CDR3 reads TGTGCCAGCAGCTTTCGACGCGGGAGGGCCATAGGGGGGGAGCTGTTTTTT. This sequence encodes CASSFRRGRAIGGELFF.

This clonotype has just a few counts. The rearrangement joins TRBV12-3 or TRBV12-4 to TRBJ2-1; D gene ambiguous. The CDR3 has 12 residues. Trimming removed 6 bases at V and 7 bases at J, with 10 bases between. CDR3 in DNA: TGTGCCAGCAGAGCCACCCCGAATGAGCAGTTCTTC. It translates to CASRATPNEQFF.

V and J are TRBV5-1 and TRBJ1-5; no clear D gene. The V end lost 0 bases, the J end lost 4 bases, and 8 bases lay between the germline ends. This CDR3 is 14 amino acids long. Germline V gene data show CDR1 as SGHRS and CDR2 as YFSETQ. CDR3 residues: CASSLEGANQPQHF. CDR3 in DNA: TGCGCCAGCAGCTTGGAAGGAGCAAATCAGCCCCAGCATTTT.

V and J are TRBV21-1 and TRBJ2-7; the table assigns TRBD1, which was not confirmed against the DNA. TRBV21-1 is a pseudogene. The CDR3 has 15 residues. The CDR3 coding sequence is TGTGCCAGCACCCCGGCGGTTCCTAGCCCCTACGAGCAGTACTTC. Protein: CASTPAVPSPYEQYF.

The chain is built from TRBV5-1 and TRBJ2-3, with 8 nucleotides matching TRBD1. CDR3 length equals 17 residues. CDR1 is SGHRS and CDR2 is YFSETQ in the germline V gene. Germline trimming cut 3 bases from V and 0 bases from J; bases unmatched to any gene: 9. Written as DNA, the CDR3 is TGCGCCAGCAGCTCCTTATCGACAGGGGTGAGCACAGATACGCAGTATTTT. As protein: CASSSLSTGVSTDTQYF.

V is TRBV6-2 or TRBV6-3 and J is TRBJ2-2; 13 bases agree with TRBD2. V was pared by 2 bases and J by 5 bases, with 11 bases of the junction left unmatched. CDR1 and CDR2 from the germline V gene are MNHEY and SVGEGT. The CDR3 sequence is 19 residues long. Here the CDR3 reads CASSYKVRTSGSSTGELFF. The CDR3, as DNA: TGTGCCAGCAGTTACAAGGTTCGGACTAGCGGGAGCAGTACCGGGGAGCTGTTTTTT.

CDR3 DNA sequence: TGTGCCAGCAGATCGCCGGTAGCGGGAGACACAGATACGCAGTATTTT. This sequence encodes CASRSPVAGDTDTQYF. The chain employs TRBV6-5 and TRBJ2-3; 9 bases line up with TRBD2. Trimming at V came to 6 bases and at J to 2 bases, leaving 9 bases not matched to a gene. The germline V gene has CDR1 MNHEY and CDR2 SVGAGI. This CDR3 region has 16 residues.

A few counts support this clonotype. V and J are TRBV5-1 and TRBJ2-3; D gene ambiguous. The CDR3 has 19 residues. Trimming removed 4 bases from V and 0 bases from J, with 24 bases in between. CDR1 SGHRS and CDR2 YFSETQ come from the germline V gene. The CDR3 loop reads CASSRPVVGRSTSTDTQYF. The CDR3 DNA reads TGCGCCAGCAGCCGCCCGGTAGTGGGAAGGTCGACTAGCACAGATACGCAGTATTTT.

V is TRBV5-1 and J is TRBJ1-1, with 10 bases matching TRBD1. V lost 0 bases to trimming and J lost 1 base; unmatched junction nucleotides: 3. CDR3 length: 16 amino acids. The germline gives CDR1 SGHRS, CDR2 YFSETQ. The CDR3: CASSLGDRGGNTEAFF. The DNA for the CDR3 is TGCGCCAGCAGCTTGGGGGACAGGGGAGGGAACACTGAAGCTTTCTTT.

This clonotype occurred a few times. The genes are TRBV10-3 and TRBJ2-7, with 12 bases that match TRBD2. Trimming at V came to 4 bases and at J to 5 bases, leaving 9 bases not matched to a gene. This CDR3 region has 16 residues. In germline, CDR1 is ENHRY, CDR2 SYGVKD. The CDR3 reads CAISGDLAGGPHEQYF. CDR3 sequence (DNA): TGTGCCATCAGTGGCGACCTAGCGGGAGGGCCCCACGAGCAGTACTTC.

This clonotype was seen at least ten times. This rearrangement joins TRBV15 to TRBJ1-1; D unclear. CDR1 and CDR2 (germline): LNHNV, YYDKDF (reference sequence). The CDR3 runs 13 residues. V was clipped by 1 base and J by 5 bases, with 8 bases between them. The CDR3 reads CATSRVGPTEAFF. Here the CDR3 DNA reads TGTGCCACCAGCAGAGTCGGCCCGACTGAAGCTTTCTTT.

This clonotype was seen a few times. The rearrangement uses TRBV19 and TRBJ2-5, with D possibly being TRBD2 (5 bases). CDR3 length: 13 residues. CDR1 and CDR2 (germline): LNHDA, SQIVND (reference sequence). Trimming took 3 bases from V and 0 from J, leaving 5 bases between them. The CDR3 DNA reads TGTGCCAGTAGTATGACTAACCAAGAGACCCAGTACTTC. Protein: CASSMTNQETQYF.

The table lists this clonotype with a few counts. The chain is built from TRBV5-1 and TRBJ2-5, with D tentatively TRBD1 or TRBD2 (5 bases each). CDR3 length: 13 residues. V gave up 3 bases and J gave up 3 bases, with 9 bases separating them. Germline V gene data show CDR1 as SGHRS and CDR2 as YFSETQ. CDR3 bases: TGCGCCAGCAGCTCGACAGCGGAAGAGACCCAGTACTTC. Protein product: CASSSTAEETQYF. Complete variable domain (other parts from reference TRBV5-1 and TRBJ2-5): KAGVTQTPRYLIKTRGQQVTLSCSPISGHRSVSWYQQTPGQGLQFLFEYFSETQRNKGNFPGRFSGRQFSNSRSEMNVSTLELGDSALYLCASSSTAEETQYFGPGTRLLVL.

The chain uses TRBV6-2 or TRBV6-3 and TRBJ1-1; 7 bases agree with TRBD1. V lost 6 bases to trimming and J lost 0 bases; unmatched junction nucleotides: 13. CDR3 length: 17 amino acids. The germline gives CDR1 MNHEY, CDR2 SVGEGT. CDR3 in DNA: TGTGCCAGCAGACCCGACAGGGCAGGGTGGATGAACACTGAAGCTTTCTTT. Translating it yields CASRPDRAGWMNTEAFF.

This clonotype was picked up many times. The chain carries TRBV7-6 and TRBJ1-1, with D perhaps TRBD1 (5 bases). This CDR3 region has 17 residues. Germline values: CDR1 SGHVS, CDR2 FNYEAQ. Trimming cost V 5 bases and J 3 bases, with 22 bases left between them. CDR3 sequence reads: CASSQSPAQGGDTEAFF. The CDR3 DNA sequence: TGTGCCAGCAGCCAATCCCCCGCGCAGGGAGGGGACACTGAAGCTTTCTTT.

This clonotype was detected only a few times. This chain uses TRBV18 with TRBJ1-1; D gene uncertain. The germline V gene has CDR1 KGHSH and CDR2 LQKENI. The CDR3 contains 14 residues. Trimming removed 6 bases from V and 3 bases from J, with 14 bases in between. The CDR3 here is CASSSRSQDTEAFF. CDR3 in DNA: TGTGCCAGCTCCTCCAGGTCTCAGGACACTGAAGCTTTCTTT.

The rearrangement joins TRBV20-1 to TRBJ2-1; 9 bases map to TRBD2. Trimming at V came to 0 bases and at J to 5 bases, leaving 8 bases not matched to a gene. CDR1 is DFQATT and CDR2 is SNEGSKA in the germline V gene (reference sequence). The CDR3 consists of 16 residues. CDR3 in amino acids: CSARDGAGGRNNEQFF. DNA for the CDR3: TGCAGTGCTAGAGATGGCGCGGGAGGGAGAAACAATGAGCAGTTCTTC.

V gene TRBV12-3 or TRBV12-4 combines with J gene TRBJ1-1; the match to TRBD1 covers 7 bases. This CDR3 region has 12 residues. Trimming removed 7 bases from V and 8 bases from J; junction bases left unmatched: 7. Here the CDR3 reads CASTRQGFEAFF. CDR3 DNA: TGTGCCAGCACAAGACAGGGCTTCGAAGCTTTCTTT.

This clonotype was seen a handful of times. The genes are TRBV5-1 and TRBJ2-1; 7 bases agree with TRBD2. The germline gives CDR1 SGHRS, CDR2 YFSETQ. V lost 0 bases and J lost 10; bases outside the gene matches: 4. This CDR3 is built from 13 residues. The CDR3 region has the DNA TGCGCCAGCAGCTTGGTGGCGGGAGACGAGCAGTTCTTC. This codes for CASSLVAGDEQFF.

This clonotype was seen more than once but under ten times. At one end the junction does not follow the germline gene, possibly because of a read error. The chain couples TRBV6-2 or TRBV6-3 to TRBJ2-4, with 12 positions matching TRBD2. The CDR3 is made up of 12 amino acids. In germline, CDR1 is MNHEY, CDR2 SVGEGT. The CDR3 spells CASSPLAGGPDF. The CDR3 bases are TGTGCCAGCAGTCCCCTAGCGGGAGGGCCCGACTTC.

The chain is built from TRBV4-1 and TRBJ2-2, with TRBD2 matching over 7 bases. CDR1 and CDR2 (germline): MGHRA, YSYEKL. The CDR3 loop spans 14 amino acids. The V and J ends lost 2 bases and 5 bases, in that order; junction bases with no gene match: 2. As DNA, the CDR3 is TGCGCCAGCAGCCAAAATAGCGGGACCGGGGAGCTGTTTTTT. This sequence encodes CASSQNSGTGELFF.

This clonotype was detected a few times. The chain carries TRBV5-1 and TRBJ2-7, with TRBD1 matching over 7 bases. CDR1 and CDR2 from the germline V gene are SGHRS and YFSETQ. Losses at the gene ends were 5 bases for V and 2 bases for J; bases not matched to a gene: 7. The CDR3 has 14 amino acids. The CDR3 DNA follows: TGCGCCAGCAGTCGTGCGACAGGGACCTACGAGCAGTACTTC. Translation: CASSRATGTYEQYF.

This chain links TRBV10-3 with TRBJ2-5; 8 nucleotides match TRBD2. This CDR3 is 17 amino acids long. Trimming cost V 0 bases and J 1 base; bases outside gene matches: 7. Germline-derived CDR1 and CDR2 are ENHRY and SYGVKD. The DNA of the CDR3 is TGTGCCATCAGTGAGTCGGGGATCACTAGCGGCCAAGAGACCCAGTACTTC. Protein sequence: CAISESGITSGQETQYF.

This clonotype was seen at least ten times. This rearrangement joins TRBV18 to TRBJ2-2, with unresolved D. Trimming took off 3 bases at V and 7 bases at J, with 3 bases between the two ends. The CDR3 runs 11 residues. In germline, CDR1 is KGHSH, CDR2 LQKENI. CDR3: CASSPVGELFF. CDR3 DNA sequence: TGTGCCAGCTCACCTGTCGGGGAGCTGTTTTTT.